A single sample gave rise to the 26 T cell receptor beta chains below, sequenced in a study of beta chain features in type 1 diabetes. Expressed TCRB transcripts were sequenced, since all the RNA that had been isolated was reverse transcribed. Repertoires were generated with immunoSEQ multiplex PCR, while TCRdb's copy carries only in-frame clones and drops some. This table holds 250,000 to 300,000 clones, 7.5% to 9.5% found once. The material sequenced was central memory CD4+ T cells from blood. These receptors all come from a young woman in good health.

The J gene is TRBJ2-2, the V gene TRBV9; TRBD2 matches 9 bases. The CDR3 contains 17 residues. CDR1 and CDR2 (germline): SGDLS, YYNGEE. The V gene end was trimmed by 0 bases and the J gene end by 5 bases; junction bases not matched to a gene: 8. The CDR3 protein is CASSVGLAGSRTGELFF. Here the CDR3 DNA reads TGTGCCAGCAGCGTAGGCCTAGCGGGATCGCGAACCGGGGAGCTGTTTTTT.

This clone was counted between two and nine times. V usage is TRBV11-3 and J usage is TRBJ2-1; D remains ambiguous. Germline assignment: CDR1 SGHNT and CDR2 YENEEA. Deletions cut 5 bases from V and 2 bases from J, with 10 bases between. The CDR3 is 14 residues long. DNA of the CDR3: TGTGCCAGCAGCCCCGTGGGAACCTACAATGAGCAGTTCTTC. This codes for CASSPVGTYNEQFF.

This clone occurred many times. The DNA of the CDR3 is TGCGCCAGCAGCCAAGGAGAAACGGATCAGCCCCAGCATTTT. It codes for CASSQGETDQPQHF. The gene calls are TRBV4-1 and TRBJ1-5; no definite D call. Germline values: CDR1 MGHRA, CDR2 YSYEKL. This CDR3 contains 14 residues. Trimming removed 1 base at V and 5 bases at J, with 9 bases between.

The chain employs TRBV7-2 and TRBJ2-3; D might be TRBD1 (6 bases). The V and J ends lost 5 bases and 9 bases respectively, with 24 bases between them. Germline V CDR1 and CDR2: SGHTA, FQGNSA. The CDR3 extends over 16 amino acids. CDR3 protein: CASSPPGHAATGTQYF. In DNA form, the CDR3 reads TGTGCCAGCAGCCCCCCGGGTCACGCGGCCACAGGGACGCAGTATTTT.

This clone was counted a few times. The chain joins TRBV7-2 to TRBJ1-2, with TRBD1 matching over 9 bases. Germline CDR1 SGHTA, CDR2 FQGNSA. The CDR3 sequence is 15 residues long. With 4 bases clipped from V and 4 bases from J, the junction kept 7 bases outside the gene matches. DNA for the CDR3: TGTGCCAGCAGCTCGGGACAGGGACCATTCTATGGCTACACCTTC. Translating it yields CASSSGQGPFYGYTF. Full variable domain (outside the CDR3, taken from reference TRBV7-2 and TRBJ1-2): GAGVSQSPSNKVTEKGKDVELRCDPISGHTALYWYRQSLGQGLEFLIYFQGNSAPDKSGLPSDRFSAERTGGSVSTLTIQRTQQEDSAVYLCASSSGQGPFYGYTFGSGTRLTVV.

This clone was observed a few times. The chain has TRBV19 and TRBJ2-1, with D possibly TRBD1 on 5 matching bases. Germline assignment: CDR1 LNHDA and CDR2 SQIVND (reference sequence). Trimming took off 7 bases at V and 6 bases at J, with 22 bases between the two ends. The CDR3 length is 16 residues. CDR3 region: CASTSWPDKVINEQFF. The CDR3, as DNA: TGTGCCAGTACCTCGTGGCCGGACAAGGTCATCAATGAGCAGTTCTTC.

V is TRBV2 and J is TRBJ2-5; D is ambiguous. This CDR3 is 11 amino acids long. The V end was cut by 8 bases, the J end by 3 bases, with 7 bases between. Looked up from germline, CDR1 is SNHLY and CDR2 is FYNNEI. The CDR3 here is CASRIEETQYF. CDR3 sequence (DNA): TGTGCCAGCCGGATTGAAGAGACCCAGTACTTC.

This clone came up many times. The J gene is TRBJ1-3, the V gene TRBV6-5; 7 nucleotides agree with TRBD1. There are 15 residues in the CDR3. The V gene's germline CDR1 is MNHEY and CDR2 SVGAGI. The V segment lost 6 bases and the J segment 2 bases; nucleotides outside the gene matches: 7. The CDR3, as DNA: TGTGCCAGCAGGACAGGGAGAAGAACTGGAAACACCATATATTTT. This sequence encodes CASRTGRRTGNTIYF.

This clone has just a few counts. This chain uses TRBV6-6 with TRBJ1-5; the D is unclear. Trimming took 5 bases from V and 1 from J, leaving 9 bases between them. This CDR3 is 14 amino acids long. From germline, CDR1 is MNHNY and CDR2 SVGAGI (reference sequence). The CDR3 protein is CASSQVESNQPQHF. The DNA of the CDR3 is TGTGCCAGCAGTCAGGTGGAGAGCAATCAGCCCCAGCATTTT.

The DNA of the CDR3 is TGTGCCAGCAGTTCCCCTACCCGACAGGGCAGAGCTAACTATGGCTACACCTTC. Amino acid sequence: CASSSPTRQGRANYGYTF. This chain links TRBV27 with TRBJ1-2; 7 bases match TRBD1. The CDR3 has 18 amino acids. CDR1 is MNHEY, CDR2 SMNVEV, per germline (reference sequence). V lost 4 bases and J lost 0; bases outside the gene matches: 14.

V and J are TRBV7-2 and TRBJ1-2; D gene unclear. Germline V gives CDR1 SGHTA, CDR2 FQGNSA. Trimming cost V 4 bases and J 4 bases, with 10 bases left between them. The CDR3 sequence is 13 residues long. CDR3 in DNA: TGTGCCAGCAGCTCTCGGGATCCCTATGGCTACACCTTC. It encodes CASSSRDPYGYTF.

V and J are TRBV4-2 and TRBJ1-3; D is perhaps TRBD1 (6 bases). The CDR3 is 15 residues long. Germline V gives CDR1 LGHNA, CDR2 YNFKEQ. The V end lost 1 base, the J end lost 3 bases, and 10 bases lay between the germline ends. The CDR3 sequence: CASSQGAQGGNTIYF. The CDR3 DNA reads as TGTGCCAGCAGCCAAGGGGCACAGGGTGGAAACACCATATATTTT.

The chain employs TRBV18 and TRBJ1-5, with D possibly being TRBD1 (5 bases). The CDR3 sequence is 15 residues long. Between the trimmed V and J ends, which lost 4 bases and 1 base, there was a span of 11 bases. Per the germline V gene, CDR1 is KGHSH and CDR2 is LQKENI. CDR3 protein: CASSRGVGSNQPQHF. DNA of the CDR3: TGTGCCAGCTCACGAGGGGTAGGGAGCAATCAGCCCCAGCATTTT.

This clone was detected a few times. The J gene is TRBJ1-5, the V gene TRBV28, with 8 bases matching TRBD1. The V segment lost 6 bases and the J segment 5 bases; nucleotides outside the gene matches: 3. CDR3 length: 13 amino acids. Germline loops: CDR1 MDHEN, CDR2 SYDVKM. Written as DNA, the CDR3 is TGTGCCAGCAGCAGGACAGGGCATCAGCCCCAGCATTTT. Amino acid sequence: CASSRTGHQPQHF.

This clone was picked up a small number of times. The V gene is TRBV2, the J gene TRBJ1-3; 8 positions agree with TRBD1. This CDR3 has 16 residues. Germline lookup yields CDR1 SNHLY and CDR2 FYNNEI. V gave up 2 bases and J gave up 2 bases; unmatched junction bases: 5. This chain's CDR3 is CASSERRQGTGNTIYF. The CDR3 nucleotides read TGTGCCAGCAGTGAACGGAGACAGGGGACTGGAAACACCATATATTTT. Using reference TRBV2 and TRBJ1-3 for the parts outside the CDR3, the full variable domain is EPEVTQTPSHQVTQMGQEVILRCVPISNHLYFYWYRQILGQKVEFLVSFYNNEISEKSEIFDDQFSVERPDGSNFTLKIRSTKLEDSAMYFCASSERRQGTGNTIYFGEGSWLTVV.

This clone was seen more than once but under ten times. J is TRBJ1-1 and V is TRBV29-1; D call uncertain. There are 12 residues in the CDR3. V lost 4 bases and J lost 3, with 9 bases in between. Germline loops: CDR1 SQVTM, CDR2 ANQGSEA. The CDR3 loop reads CSVVTEYTEAFF. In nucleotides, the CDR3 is TGCAGCGTTGTTACCGAGTACACTGAAGCTTTCTTT.

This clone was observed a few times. CDR3 nucleotide sequence: TGTGCCAGCACCGGGACAAGGACTAGCGGGACCCAGTACTTC. Amino acid sequence: CASTGTRTSGTQYF. The chain combines TRBV6-1 with TRBJ2-5, with TRBD2 matching over 10 bases. The CDR3 has 14 amino acids. Germline CDR1 and CDR2: MNHNS and SASEGT. V dropped 7 bases and J dropped 7; count of bases not matched to a gene: 9.

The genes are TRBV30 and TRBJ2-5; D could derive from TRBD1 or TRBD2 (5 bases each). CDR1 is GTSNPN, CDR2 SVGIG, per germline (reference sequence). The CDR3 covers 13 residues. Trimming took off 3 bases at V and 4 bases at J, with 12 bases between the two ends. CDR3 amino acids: CAWSRNGGETQYF. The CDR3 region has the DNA TGTGCCTGGAGCCGCAATGGGGGAGAGACCCAGTACTTC. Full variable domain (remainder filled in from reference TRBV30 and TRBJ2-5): SQTIHQWPATLVQPVGSPLSLECTVEGTSNPNLYWYRQAAGRGLQLLFYSVGIGQISSEVPQNLSASRPQDRQFILSSKKLLLSDSGFYLCAWSRNGGETQYFGPGTRLLVL.

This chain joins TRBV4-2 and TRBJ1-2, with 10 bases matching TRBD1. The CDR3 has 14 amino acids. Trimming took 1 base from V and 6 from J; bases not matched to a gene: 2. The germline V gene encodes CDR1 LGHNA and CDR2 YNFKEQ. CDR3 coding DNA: TGTGCCAGCAGCCAAGCGGGGACAGGGGATGGCTACACCTTC. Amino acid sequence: CASSQAGTGDGYTF.

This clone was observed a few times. CDR3 coding DNA: TGTGCCAGCAGACCCGGGACATCAAAGACCCAGTACTTC. The encoded protein is CASRPGTSKTQYF. This sequence joins TRBV28 and TRBJ2-5; maybe TRBD1 (6 bases). This CDR3 comprises 13 residues. The germline V gene has CDR1 MDHEN and CDR2 SYDVKM. Deletions cut 6 bases from V and 6 bases from J, with 14 bases between.

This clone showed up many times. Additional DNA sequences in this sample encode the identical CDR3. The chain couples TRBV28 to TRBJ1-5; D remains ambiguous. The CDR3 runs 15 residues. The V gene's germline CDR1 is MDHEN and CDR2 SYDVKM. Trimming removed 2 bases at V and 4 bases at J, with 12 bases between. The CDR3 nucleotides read TGTGCCAGCAGTTTAGGAGGCTCATTTAATCAGCCCCAGCATTTT. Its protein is CASSLGGSFNQPQHF. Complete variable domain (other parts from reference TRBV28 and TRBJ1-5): DVKVTQSSRYLVKRTGEKVFLECVQDMDHENMFWYRQDPGLGLRLIYFSYDVKMKEKGDIPEGYSVSREKKERFSLILESASTNQTSMYLCASSLGGSFNQPQHFGDGTRLSIL.

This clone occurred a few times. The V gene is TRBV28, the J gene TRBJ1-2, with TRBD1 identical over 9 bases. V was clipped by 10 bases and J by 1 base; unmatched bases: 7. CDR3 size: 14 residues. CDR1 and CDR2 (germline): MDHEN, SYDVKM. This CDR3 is CATELDRGNYGYTF. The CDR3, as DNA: TGTGCCACCGAATTGGACAGGGGTAACTATGGCTACACCTTC.

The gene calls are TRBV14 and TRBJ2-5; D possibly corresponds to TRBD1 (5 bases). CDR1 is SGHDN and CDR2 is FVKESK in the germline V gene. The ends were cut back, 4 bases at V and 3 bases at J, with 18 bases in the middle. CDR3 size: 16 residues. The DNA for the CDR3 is TGTGCCAGCAGCCCCACCATCGGCAGGGTAAAAGAGACCCAGTACTTC. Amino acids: CASSPTIGRVKETQYF.

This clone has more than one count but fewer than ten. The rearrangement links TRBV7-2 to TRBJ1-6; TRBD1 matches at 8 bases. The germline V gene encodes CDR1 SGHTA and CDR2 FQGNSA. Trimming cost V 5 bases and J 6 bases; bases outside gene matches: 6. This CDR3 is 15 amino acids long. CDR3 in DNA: TGTGCCAGCAGCCGTACAGGGGGGAGTAATTCACCCCTCCACTTT. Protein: CASSRTGGSNSPLHF.

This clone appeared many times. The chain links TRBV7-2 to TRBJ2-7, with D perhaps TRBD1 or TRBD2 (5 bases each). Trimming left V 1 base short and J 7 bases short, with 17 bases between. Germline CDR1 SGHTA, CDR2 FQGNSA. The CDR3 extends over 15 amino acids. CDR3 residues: CASSLVPGSTGEQYF. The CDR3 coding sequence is TGTGCCAGCAGCTTAGTTCCAGGGTCCACGGGAGAGCAGTACTTC.

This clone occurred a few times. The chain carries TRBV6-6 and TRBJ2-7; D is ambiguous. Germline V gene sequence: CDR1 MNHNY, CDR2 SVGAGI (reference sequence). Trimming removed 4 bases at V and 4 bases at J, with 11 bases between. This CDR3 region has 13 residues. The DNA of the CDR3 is TGTGCCAGCAGTTTCACCCGGGCGTACGAGCAGTACTTC. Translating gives CASSFTRAYEQYF.